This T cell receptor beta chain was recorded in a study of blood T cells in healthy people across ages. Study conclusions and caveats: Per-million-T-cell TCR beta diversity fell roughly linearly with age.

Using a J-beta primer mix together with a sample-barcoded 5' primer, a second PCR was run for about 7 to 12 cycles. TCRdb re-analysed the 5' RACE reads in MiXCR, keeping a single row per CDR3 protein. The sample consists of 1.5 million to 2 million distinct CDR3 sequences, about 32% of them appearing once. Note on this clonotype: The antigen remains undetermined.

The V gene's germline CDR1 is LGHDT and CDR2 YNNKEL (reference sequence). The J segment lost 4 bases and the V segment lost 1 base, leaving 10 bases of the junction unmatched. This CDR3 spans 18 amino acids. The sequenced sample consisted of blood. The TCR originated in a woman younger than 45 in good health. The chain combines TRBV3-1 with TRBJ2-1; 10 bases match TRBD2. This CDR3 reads CASSQVVTSGDLYNEQFF. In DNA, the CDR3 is TGTGCCAGCAGCCAAGTCGTCACTAGCGGGGATCTGTACAATGAGCAGTTCTTC.